This T cell receptor (beta chain) was obtained from a study of spatial heterogeneity in lung cancer. Study-level background: Tumor-region counts of TCR transcripts tracked strongly with a T cell module score from matched bulk RNA-seq. Averaged across combinations, each unique TCR and UMI pairing appeared more than ten times in raw reads, which were uncorrected. Findings of the study overall: How many expanded intratumoral alpha and beta TCRs were present tracked the tumor mutation count, which was a count of nonsynonymous mutations.

The sample holds many counts of this clonotype. Its target is unknown. The library was built for alpha chains, so this beta chain is an off-target read and its size means little. Time point: sample taken at primary tumor resection. One entry per CDR3 protein results from TCRdb running MiXCR on the 5' RACE reads. The sample has several thousand distinct CDR3 sequences, around 4.8% seen once; the top ten hold roughly 25%. The CDR3 totals 14 residues. Trimming removed 5 bases from V and 4 bases from J; junction bases left unmatched: 2. CDR1 is SGHNT, CDR2 YENEEA, per germline. This sequence was found in a male donor with early-stage non-small cell lung cancer. The rearrangement links TRBV11-3 to TRBJ2-1; TRBD2 agrees at 10 bases. Source: lung tumor tissue, taken at surgery. The chain's CDR3 is CASSRTSGYNEQFF. The CDR3 nucleotides are TGTGCCAGCAGCCGGACTAGCGGTTACAATGAGCAGTTCTTC.